Following are 32 T cell receptor beta chains from one sample sequenced in a study of vaccination and CD4 T cells after COVID-19. Noted treatment: roughly ten-day PBMC culture with coronavirus spike peptide pools or control peptides (ViraFEST assay). An Oncomine TCR Beta short-read assay was used to sequence the DNA from cultured CD4+ T cells. TCRdb reanalysed the PCR reads using MiXCR and keeps one entry per CDR3 protein. Among approximately 4,600 distinct CDR3 sequences, approximately 19% were seen once, and the ten largest hold roughly 15%. For these TCRs, the target antigens are not known. Sequencing input: CD4+ T cells from blood, cultured in vitro. The receptors come from a human donor who had recovered from COVID-19.

This clonotype was seen a handful of times. The rearrangement joins TRBV30 to TRBJ2-3; 9 bases fit TRBD2. V dropped 2 bases and J dropped 4; count of bases not matched to a gene: 10. The germline gives CDR1 GTSNPN, CDR2 SVGIG (reference sequence). The CDR3 is made up of 16 amino acids. CDR3 in amino acids: CAWSLGLAGGPDTQYF. The CDR3, as DNA: TGTGCCTGGAGTTTGGGACTAGCAGGAGGTCCAGATACGCAGTATTTT.

This clonotype occurred once. The rearrangement uses TRBV12-3 or TRBV12-4 and TRBJ1-2; D possibly corresponds to TRBD1 (5 bases). The CDR3 is 13 amino acids. Trimming pared 3 bases from V and 2 bases from J, leaving 7 bases between. CDR3 sequence: CASSFPGNYGYTF. The DNA of the CDR3 is TGTGCCAGCAGTTTCCCAGGGAACTATGGCTACACCTTC.

This clonotype has a handful of counts. The chain recombines TRBV4-2 with TRBJ1-2; TRBD1 matches 10 bases. The CDR3 is 17 residues long. Germline lookup yields CDR1 LGHNA and CDR2 YNFKEQ. V trimming: 1 base; J trimming: 0 bases; junction bases outside the gene matches: 5. This CDR3 is CASSQADRGQTNYGYTF. CDR3 in DNA: TGTGCCAGCAGCCAAGCCGACAGGGGGCAGACTAACTATGGCTACACCTTC.

As for this clonotype: A much larger clone lies one base from this, so it may be a read error. This rearrangement joins TRBV4-2 to TRBJ2-7; 12 bases line up with TRBD2. Germline values: CDR1 LGHNA, CDR2 YNFKEQ. The V and J ends lost 5 bases and 3 bases, in that order; junction bases with no gene match: 5. CDR3 size: 15 residues. The CDR3 spells CASSWSSGGDYEQYF. CDR3 DNA: TGTGCCAGCAGCTGGTCTAGCGGGGGGGACTACGAGCAGTACTTC.

The sample holds a few counts of this clonotype. This sequence joins TRBV30 and TRBJ1-5, with no clear D. Germline loops: CDR1 GTSNPN, CDR2 SVGIG (reference sequence). The V gene lost 1 base and the J gene lost 1 base, with 8 bases spanning the gap. The CDR3 consists of 14 residues. The CDR3: CAWSEGLSNQPQHF. DNA of the CDR3: TGTGCCTGGAGTGAAGGGCTAAGCAATCAGCCCCAGCATTTT.

There are a few counts of this clonotype. The chain is built from TRBV11-2 and TRBJ1-3, with 7 bases that match TRBD1. Germline V lookup: CDR1 SGHAT, CDR2 FQNNGV. J was trimmed by 4 bases and V by 11 bases; bases with no gene match: 11. The CDR3 has 14 amino acids. Here the CDR3 DNA reads TGTGCCGTGCTAGAGACAGGGTACGGAAACACCATATATTTT. This codes for CAVLETGYGNTIYF.

This clonotype is medium-sized in the sample. The chain recombines TRBV7-6 with TRBJ1-6; no clear D. CDR1 is SGHVS and CDR2 is FNYEAQ in the germline V gene. The V and J ends lost 2 bases and 3 bases respectively, with 11 bases between them. The CDR3 spans 16 residues. The CDR3 DNA is TGTGCCAGCAGCTTATCCGGACCTATCTATAATTCACCCCTCCACTTT. This codes for CASSLSGPIYNSPLHF.

The sample holds a few counts of this clonotype. The chain has TRBV2 and TRBJ1-1; D uncertain. There are 14 residues in the CDR3. The V gene's germline CDR1 is SNHLY and CDR2 FYNNEI. V was cut by 3 bases and J by 4 bases, with 12 bases left in between. The CDR3 DNA follows: TGTGCCAGCAGTGAGGCCAGCGAGAGCACTGAAGCTTTCTTT. As protein: CASSEASESTEAFF.

By sample fraction, this clonotype is medium-sized. The chain combines TRBV20-1 with TRBJ1-2, with D unclear. The length of the CDR3 is 15 residues. Germline lookup yields CDR1 DFQATT and CDR2 SNEGSKA (reference sequence). Trimming took 0 bases from V and 8 from J, leaving 19 bases between them. The CDR3 loop is CSARDRGAETRGYTF. CDR3 coding DNA: TGCAGTGCTAGAGATAGAGGCGCCGAGACCAGGGGCTACACCTTC.

Within the sample, this clonotype is medium-sized. The rearrangement links TRBV6-1 to TRBJ1-2; D is unresolved. CDR3 length: 16 residues. Germline V lookup: CDR1 MNHNS, CDR2 SASEGT. Trimming removed 4 bases at V and 7 bases at J, with 22 bases between. This chain's CDR3 is CASSGVNREDGRGYTF. The CDR3 nucleotides read TGTGCCAGCAGTGGAGTCAACCGGGAAGACGGTCGTGGCTACACCTTC.

The rearrangement uses TRBV5-6 and TRBJ2-5, with D hard to call. V was pared by 0 bases and J by 5 bases, with 17 bases between. The germline gives CDR1 SGHDT, CDR2 YYEEEE. There are 16 residues in the CDR3. CDR3 loop: CASSLVSERKIETQYF. The CDR3 nucleotides are TGTGCCAGCAGCTTGGTCTCCGAAAGGAAGATCGAGACCCAGTACTTC.

This chain connects TRBV11-3 to TRBJ2-3; D unclear. The V gene lost 5 bases and the J gene lost 5 bases, with 11 bases spanning the gap. The CDR3 covers 13 residues. CDR1 and CDR2 (germline): SGHNT, YENEEA. The CDR3 spells CASSQNYRDTQYF. The CDR3 DNA follows: TGTGCCAGCAGCCAAAATTATCGAGATACGCAGTATTTT.

This chain links TRBV12-3 or TRBV12-4 with TRBJ1-1; a possible D gene is TRBD1 (6 bases). Trimming stripped 3 bases from V and 4 bases from J, with 6 bases between. The CDR3 sequence is 12 residues long. The CDR3 reads CASSLTGTEAFF. The CDR3 DNA sequence: TGTGCCAGCAGTTTGACAGGCACTGAAGCTTTCTTT.

This chain joins TRBV7-3 and TRBJ2-3; possibly TRBD2 for D (6 bases). Looked up from germline, CDR1 is SGHTA and CDR2 is FQGTGA. The CDR3 spans 18 residues. V lost 3 bases and J 2 bases, leaving 21 bases between the germline ends. CDR3 sequence reads: CASSFGSGRGTSTDTQYF. As DNA, the CDR3 is TGTGCCAGCAGCTTCGGGTCCGGTCGGGGGACCTCCACAGATACGCAGTATTTT. Filled out from reference TRBV7-3 and TRBJ2-3, the complete variable domain reads GAGVSQTPSNKVTEKGKYVELRCDPISGHTALYWYRQSLGQGPEFLIYFQGTGAADDSGLPNDRFFAVRPEGSVSTLKIQRTERGDSAVYLCASSFGSGRGTSTDTQYFGPGTRLTVL.

The J gene is TRBJ2-5, the V gene TRBV29-1; 9 nucleotides align to TRBD1. The CDR3 covers 13 residues. Germline CDR1 and CDR2: SQVTM and ANQGSEA. J lost 3 bases, V lost 7 bases, and 6 bases had no gene match. The CDR3 bases are TGCAGCGCATCCGGGACAGGGAAAGAGACCCAGTACTTC. Its protein product is CSASGTGKETQYF.

The genes are TRBV4-2 and TRBJ1-1, with D possibly matching TRBD1 (5 bases). This CDR3 contains 15 residues. Germline V gene sequence: CDR1 LGHNA, CDR2 YNFKEQ. V was clipped by 5 bases and J by 5 bases, with 18 bases between them. CDR3 coding DNA: TGTGCCAGCAGCGGGGAAGTGAAGGGGCGGACTGAAGCTTTCTTT. Translating gives CASSGEVKGRTEAFF.

This clonotype occurred a few times. The gene calls are TRBV7-8 and TRBJ1-3; D is ambiguous. Germline V gene data show CDR1 as SGHVS and CDR2 as FQNEAQ. Trimming removed 5 bases from V and 8 bases from J, with 10 bases in between. CDR3 length equals 12 residues. Written as DNA, the CDR3 is TGTGCCAGCAGCAGTGCGCGGGACACCATATATTTT. This encodes CASSSARDTIYF.

This clonotype has just a few counts. The rearrangement links TRBV6-1 to TRBJ1-6; D unclear. The CDR3 sequence is 11 residues long. V lost 7 bases, J lost 13 bases, and 11 bases lay in between. Germline lookup yields CDR1 MNHNS and CDR2 SASEGT. The CDR3 nucleotides are TGTGCCAGCACGGAGAGGGCCCCCCTCCACTTT. Encoded protein: CASTERAPLHF.

A word on this clonotype: The germline gene is not matched at one end of the junction; a read error may be the cause. The chain is built from TRBV5-1 and TRBJ1-1; D is uncertain. Per germline, CDR1 SGHRS and CDR2 YFSETQ. The length of the CDR3 is 11 residues. CDR3: CASSSNTEVFF. In DNA, the CDR3 is TGCGCCAGCAGCTCCAACACTGAAGTTTTCTTT.

In its sample, this clonotype ranks as medium-sized. This chain uses TRBV20-1 with TRBJ1-4, with a possible D match to TRBD1 (5 bases). The CDR3 extends over 13 amino acids. Looked up from germline, CDR1 is DFQATT and CDR2 is SNEGSKA (reference sequence). Trimming removed 5 bases at V and 7 bases at J, with 14 bases between. The CDR3 DNA is TGCAGTGCTGATTCGGGGCGGGGTGAAAAACTGTTTTTT. Residues: CSADSGRGEKLFF.

This chain links TRBV12-3 or TRBV12-4 with TRBJ1-1; D call uncertain. The CDR3 is 13 amino acids. V lost 5 bases and J 3 bases, leaving 10 bases between the germline ends. The CDR3, as DNA: TGTGCCAGCAGTCGGAACAGTGACACTGAAGCTTTCTTT. Amino acid sequence: CASSRNSDTEAFF.

The V gene is TRBV6-1, the J gene TRBJ2-3; D is possibly TRBD2 (8 bases). CDR3 length: 16 residues. Trimming left V 5 bases short and J 6 bases short, with 21 bases between. CDR1 MNHNS and CDR2 SASEGT come from the germline V gene. This chain's CDR3 is CASSRGGGGLGDTQYF. CDR3 DNA: TGTGCCAGCAGTAGAGGGGGCGGGGGGCTTGGCGATACGCAGTATTTT.

This clonotype has more than one count but fewer than ten. V is TRBV5-1 and J is TRBJ2-5; D is unresolved. The CDR3 loop spans 17 amino acids. V lost 0 bases and J lost 0, with 15 bases in between. Germline V gene lookup returns CDR1 SGHRS and CDR2 YFSETQ. CDR3 region: CASSLVSAGLNQETQYF. DNA of the CDR3: TGCGCCAGCAGCTTGGTATCGGCAGGCCTAAACCAAGAGACCCAGTACTTC.

This clonotype was counted a few times. V gene TRBV6-5 combines with J gene TRBJ2-1; possibly TRBD1 or TRBD2 for D (5 bases each). V lost 4 bases and J 7 bases, leaving 20 bases between the germline ends. Germline CDR1 MNHEY, CDR2 SVGAGI. This CDR3 spans 16 amino acids. The CDR3 DNA reads TGTGCCAGCAGTTCCGCGACTACTCAGGACAAGAATGAGCAGTTCTTC. This translates into CASSSATTQDKNEQFF.

This chain links TRBV5-6 with TRBJ1-6, with D perhaps TRBD1 (5 bases). The length of the CDR3 is 16 residues. Germline assignment: CDR1 SGHDT and CDR2 YYEEEE. Trimming stripped 4 bases from V and 6 bases from J, with 17 bases between. The CDR3 sequence: CASSLVRGISNSPLHF. In DNA form, the CDR3 reads TGTGCCAGCAGCCTGGTTCGGGGGATTTCTAATTCACCCCTCCACTTT.

This clonotype has just a few counts. The V call is TRBV12-3 or TRBV12-4, the J call TRBJ1-2; a possible D gene is TRBD1 (6 bases). The V end was cut by 6 bases, the J end by 8 bases, with 10 bases between. The CDR3 has 11 amino acids. CDR3 nucleotides: TGTGCCAGCAGCCCCGGGACAGGCTACACCTTC. Its protein is CASSPGTGYTF.

This chain uses TRBV6-1 with TRBJ1-2; 8 bases fit TRBD1. V lost 5 bases, J lost 7 bases, and 21 bases stayed unmatched. The CDR3 has 18 amino acids. The germline V gene encodes CDR1 MNHNS and CDR2 SASEGT. The CDR3 spells CASSPNLFLDREQPGYTF. In DNA form, the CDR3 reads TGTGCCAGCAGTCCCAATCTTTTTTTGGACAGGGAACAACCTGGCTACACCTTC.

The chain combines TRBV29-1 with TRBJ2-3; the match to TRBD2 covers 14 bases. There are 15 residues in the CDR3. The germline gives CDR1 SQVTM, CDR2 ANQGSEA. V trimming: 3 bases; J trimming: 2 bases; junction bases outside the gene matches: 1. CDR3 loop: CSVEGLAGDTDTQYF. The CDR3 coding sequence is TGCAGCGTTGAGGGACTAGCGGGGGACACAGATACGCAGTATTTT.

This chain connects TRBV19 to TRBJ1-5; the match to TRBD1 covers 10 bases. Germline CDR1 reads LNHDA; CDR2 reads SQIVND (reference sequence). The CDR3 has 16 amino acids. Trimming cost V 1 base and J 4 bases; bases outside gene matches: 4. The CDR3 protein is CASSIGDRGTNQPQHF. As DNA, the CDR3 is TGTGCCAGTAGTATAGGGGACAGGGGAACTAATCAGCCCCAGCATTTT.

This clonotype ranks as medium-sized. This rearrangement joins TRBV7-9 to TRBJ1-2; D possibly corresponds to TRBD1 (6 bases). The germline V and J ends were trimmed by 5 bases and 3 bases, with 13 bases remaining between them. The CDR3 is 14 amino acids. Germline V gene data show CDR1 as SEHNR and CDR2 as FQNEAQ (reference sequence). The CDR3 is CASSQGYRDYGYTF. CDR3 DNA sequence: TGTGCCAGCAGCCAGGGGTATCGGGACTATGGCTACACCTTC.

This rearrangement joins TRBV6-2 or TRBV6-3 to TRBJ1-1, with a tentative D call TRBD1 (6 bases). The CDR3 length is 13 residues. Trimming shortened V by 10 bases and J by 1 base, and 13 bases separated the two germline ends. Per germline, CDR1 MNHEY and CDR2 SVGEGT. This CDR3 reads CATSGQSNTEAFF. The CDR3 DNA sequence: TGTGCCACTAGTGGACAGTCGAACACTGAAGCTTTCTTT.

The chain is built from TRBV6-1 and TRBJ2-7, with TRBD2 identical over 7 bases. The CDR3 has 14 amino acids. Trimming cost V 7 bases and J 2 bases; bases outside gene matches: 8. CDR1 and CDR2 (germline): MNHNS, SASEGT. CDR3 in DNA: TGTGCCAGCACCAGCGGGACGGGGACCTACGAGCAGTACTTC. Translating gives CASTSGTGTYEQYF.